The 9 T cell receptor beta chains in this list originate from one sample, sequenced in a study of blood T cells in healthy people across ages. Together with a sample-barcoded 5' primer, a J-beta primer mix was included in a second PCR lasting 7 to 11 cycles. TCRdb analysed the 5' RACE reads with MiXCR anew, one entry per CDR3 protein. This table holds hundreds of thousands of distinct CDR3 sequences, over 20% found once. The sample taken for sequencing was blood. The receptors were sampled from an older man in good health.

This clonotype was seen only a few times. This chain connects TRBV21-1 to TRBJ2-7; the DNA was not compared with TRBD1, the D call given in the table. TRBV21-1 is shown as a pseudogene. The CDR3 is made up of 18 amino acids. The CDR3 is CASSKARKGGGPLGEQYF. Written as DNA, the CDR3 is TGTGCCAGCAGCAAAGCGCGAAAGGGCGGGGGTCCTTTGGGGGAGCAGTACTTC.

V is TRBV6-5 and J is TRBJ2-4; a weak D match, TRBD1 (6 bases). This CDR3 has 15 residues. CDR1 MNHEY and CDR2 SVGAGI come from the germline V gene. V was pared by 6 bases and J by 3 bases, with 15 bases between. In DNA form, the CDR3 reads TGTGCCAGCAGCCCCCCGGCAGGGGACAAAAACATTCAGTACTTC. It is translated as CASSPPAGDKNIQYF.

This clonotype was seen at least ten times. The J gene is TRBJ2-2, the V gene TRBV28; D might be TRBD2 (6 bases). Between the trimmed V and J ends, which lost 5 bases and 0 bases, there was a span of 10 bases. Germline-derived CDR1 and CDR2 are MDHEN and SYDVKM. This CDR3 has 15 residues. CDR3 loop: CASSPTSSNTGELFF. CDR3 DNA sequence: TGTGCCAGCAGTCCGACTAGTTCGAACACCGGGGAGCTGTTTTTT.

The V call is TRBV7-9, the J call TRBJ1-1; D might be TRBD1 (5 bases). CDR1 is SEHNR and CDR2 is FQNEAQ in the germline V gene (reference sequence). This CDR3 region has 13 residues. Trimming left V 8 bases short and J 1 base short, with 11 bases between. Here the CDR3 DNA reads TGTGCCAGCGGCTCGAGGGGGAACACTGAAGCTTTCTTT. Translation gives CASGSRGNTEAFF.

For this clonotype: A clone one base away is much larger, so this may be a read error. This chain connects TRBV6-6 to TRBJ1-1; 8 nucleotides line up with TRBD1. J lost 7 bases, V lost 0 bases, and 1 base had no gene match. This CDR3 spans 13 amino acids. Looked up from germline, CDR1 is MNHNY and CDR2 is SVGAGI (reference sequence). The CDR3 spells CASSYSGQGEAFF. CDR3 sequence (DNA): TGTGCCAGCAGTTACTCCGGACAGGGTGAAGCTTTCTTT.

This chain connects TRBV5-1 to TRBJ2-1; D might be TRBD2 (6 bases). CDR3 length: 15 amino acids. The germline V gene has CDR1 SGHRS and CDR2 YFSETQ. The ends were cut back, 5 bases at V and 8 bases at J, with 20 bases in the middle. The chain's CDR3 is CASRKDYPTIDEQFF. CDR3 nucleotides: TGCGCCAGCAGAAAGGACTACCCTACAATCGATGAGCAGTTCTTC.

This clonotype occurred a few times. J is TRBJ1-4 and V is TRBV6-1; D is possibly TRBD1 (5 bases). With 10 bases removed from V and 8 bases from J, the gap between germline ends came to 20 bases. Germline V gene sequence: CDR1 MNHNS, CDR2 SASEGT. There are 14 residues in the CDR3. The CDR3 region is CATGRPLAGEKLFF. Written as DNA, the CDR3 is TGTGCCACGGGACGTCCTCTGGCCGGGGAAAAACTGTTTTTT.

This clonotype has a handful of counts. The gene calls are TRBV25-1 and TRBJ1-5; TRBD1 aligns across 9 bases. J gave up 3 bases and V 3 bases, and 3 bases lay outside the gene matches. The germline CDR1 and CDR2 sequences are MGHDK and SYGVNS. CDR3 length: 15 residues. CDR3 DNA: TGTGCCAGCAGTGAGGGGACAGGGAACAATCAGCCCCAGCATTTT. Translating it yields CASSEGTGNNQPQHF.

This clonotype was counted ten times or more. The CDR3: CASRQPDGDGYTF. CDR3 in DNA: TGTGCCAGCAGACAACCTGATGGGGATGGCTACACCTTC. The chain combines TRBV27 with TRBJ1-2; D gene unclear. Germline V lookup: CDR1 MNHEY, CDR2 SMNVEV (reference sequence). The CDR3 covers 13 residues. Trimming removed 6 bases at V and 6 bases at J, with 14 bases between.